This T cell receptor (beta chain) was documented in a study of human T cells and chemical hapten exposure. Study conclusions and caveats: Correlating positively with patch test score were the PT1 expanded TCR counts.

On this clonotype: The target antigen is unknown.

The germline V gene has CDR1 SQVTM and CDR2 ANQGSEA. This CDR3 spans 14 amino acids. V was shortened by 4 bases and J by 0 bases, with 10 bases between the two germline ends. Time point in this sample: patch test 2, 6 weeks after DPC sensitization. Treatment denoted: therapeutic diphenylcyclopropenone sensitization with weekly scalp DPC. The authors' total RNA extraction used unfractionated whole blood. Per the original data handling: Sample TCR counts, which ranged from about 20,000 to 690,600, had a median of about 100,000. TCRdb analysed the RACE reads with MiXCR anew, one entry per CDR3 protein. The V and J calls and clone size are TCRdb's, not the authors'. The data hold approximately 69,000 distinct CDR3 sequences, with about a tenth observed a single time.

This TCR derives from a woman aged 45-60 years with alopecia areata. Some clones in this sample may be carry-over from other donors' samples. The rearrangement joins TRBV29-1 to TRBJ2-1; D uncertain. Sequenced material: whole blood, taken in connection with sensitization to the hapten diphenylcyclopropenone (DPC). For the CDR3, the DNA is TGCAGCGTTGTGCCCGTCAACTCCTACAATGAGCAGTTCTTC. This codes for CSVVPVNSYNEQFF.